The rows below give T cell receptor beta chains drawn from one sample of a study of blood T cell repertoires in COVID-19. Assay used: immunoSEQ multiplex PCR; TCRdb lists only in-frame clones, some missing. The table has about 400,000 clones, approximately 86% seen once; the top ten hold around 3%. Sample: peripheral blood. The receptors come from a human donor in a cohort sampled during active COVID-19. CDR3s leave out the opening cysteine and the closing phenylalanine or tryptophan. The D gene is left open where the match is weak.

j_gene: TRBJ2-1; v_gene: TRBV10-3; d_gene: .; CDR3aa: AISEPGQTYNEQF
j_gene: TRBJ2-6; v_gene: TRBV15; d_gene: TRBD1; CDR3aa: ATSTPGGFGANVLT
j_gene: TRBJ2-3; v_gene: TRBV5-1; d_gene: TRBD2; CDR3aa: ASSLGLATGTDTQY
j_gene: TRBJ1-1; v_gene: TRBV9; d_gene: .; CDR3aa: ASSPGGSTEAF
j_gene: TRBJ1-4; v_gene: TRBV7-9; d_gene: .; CDR3aa: ASSWSVTGEKLF
j_gene: TRBJ2-3; v_gene: TRBV4-1; d_gene: TRBD2; CDR3aa: ASSTIGRAQWTDTQY
j_gene: TRBJ2-3; v_gene: TRBV7-3; d_gene: TRBD2; CDR3aa: ASSRTSGITDTQY
j_gene: TRBJ2-1; v_gene: TRBV7-9; d_gene: TRBD2; CDR3aa: ASSPLAGLPGEQF
j_gene: TRBJ2-3; v_gene: TRBV4-2; d_gene: .; CDR3aa: ASSREGRGTDTQY
j_gene: TRBJ2-7; v_gene: TRBV6-1; d_gene: TRBD1; CDR3aa: ASSEIWQTGHYEQY
j_gene: TRBJ1-6; v_gene: TRBV6-5; d_gene: .; CDR3aa: ASSYSRSGYNSPLH
j_gene: TRBJ1-2; v_gene: TRBV6-1; d_gene: .; CDR3aa: ASSETGFYGYT
j_gene: TRBJ1-5; v_gene: TRBV2; d_gene: TRBD1; CDR3aa: ASTVGQGRQPQH
j_gene: TRBJ1-1; v_gene: TRBV19; d_gene: TRBD1; CDR3aa: ASSIVGGGGPGTEAF
j_gene: TRBJ2-3; v_gene: TRBV10-3; d_gene: TRBD2; CDR3aa: AIGREGGGGTQY
j_gene: TRBJ1-5; v_gene: TRBV6-1; d_gene: .; CDR3aa: ASSEADRPQH
j_gene: TRBJ2-3; v_gene: TRBV6-5; d_gene: TRBD1; CDR3aa: ASSQDRGADTQY
j_gene: TRBJ2-1; v_gene: TRBV7-2; d_gene: TRBD1; CDR3aa: ASSHSGTVSYNEQF
j_gene: TRBJ1-1; v_gene: TRBV10-3; d_gene: .; CDR3aa: AISEFGGTEAF
j_gene: TRBJ1-3; v_gene: TRBV6-4; d_gene: .; CDR3aa: ASSNLGGSGNTIY
j_gene: TRBJ1-4; v_gene: TRBV7-9; d_gene: .; CDR3aa: ASSPRYQGNEKLF
j_gene: TRBJ2-2; v_gene: TRBV3-1/TRBV3-2; d_gene: TRBD1; CDR3aa: ASSLGTAGELF
j_gene: TRBJ2-2; v_gene: TRBV27; d_gene: .; CDR3aa: ASSFGVLGTGELF
j_gene: TRBJ2-3; v_gene: TRBV2; d_gene: TRBD2; CDR3aa: ASGQPSGTTDTQY
j_gene: TRBJ1-4; v_gene: TRBV4-1; d_gene: .; CDR3aa: ASSQPFSWAGTTDEKLF